This T cell receptor (beta chain) was obtained from a study of PD-1 blockade in classical Hodgkin lymphoma (dated by TCRdb to between 2020 and 2021). Describing the broader study: Nivolumab dosing was 3 mg/kg intravenously every 2 weeks, continuing until either disease progression or unacceptable toxicity. To define a peripheral blood immune signature of response to PD-1 blockade in classical Hodgkin lymphoma, the study combined TCR beta sequencing with CyTOF.

Genomic DNA was isolated using the Qiagen DNeasy kit from unsorted PBMCs as well as from negatively selected CD4+ and CD8+ fractions. Using primers that anneal to V and J segments, immunoSEQ multiplex PCR amplified the TCR beta CDR3 regions. A synthetic immune receptor repertoire was used to minimize amplification bias, and any residual bias was removed computationally once sequencing was done. Turning to the authors' computational methods: Custom Python scripts were used to quantify repertoire diversity as the Shannon entropy index. Unsorted, CD4+ and CD8+ repertoires were analyzed separately, except for combined analyses in which CD4+ and CD8+ sequences were merged in silico. A clone counted as expanded when the clone's frequency after treatment rose at least 2-fold relative to C1D1, and clones undetected at baseline were given a pseudocount of 0.5. Singleton clones were defined as clones with 0 or 1 copy at C1D1, and non-singleton clones were defined as clones with 2 or more copies. Clones expanded in unsorted samples were annotated as CD4+, CD8+ or unknown by matching protein sequences in sorted samples from the same patient. Wilcoxon tests on paired samples were used to test diversity changes from C1D1 to C4D1. TCRdb obtained this table from immuneACCESS and retained in-frame rearrangements with V and J assigned. These tables miss some clones; where compared with another copy, unresolved V genes account for less than half of the shortfall, and the remainder is unexplained. The DNA gave D and trimming, while V, J and clone size come from that table. The sample profile shows roughly 51,000 clones; under 80% of them were found once. Together, the top ten hold more than 10% of the sample.

In light of the paper, this sample's time point label describes: cycle 4 day 1 (C4D1), after more than five weeks of nivolumab. All trial patients had relapsed after autologous stem cell transplantation, with cohorts A, B and C differing in prior brentuximab vedotin exposure. The trial cohort was composed of some 57 patients with relapsed/refractory classical Hodgkin lymphoma, for whom complete response, partial response or progressive disease was recorded as best overall response. Trial patients were treated with single-agent nivolumab in the multi-cohort phase II CheckMate 205 trial. An independent review committee assessed best overall response using the 2007 International Working Group response criteria. Trial PBMCs were obtained immediately prior to nivolumab initiation (C1D1) and on therapy at cycle 2 day 1 and cycle 4 day 1. Peripheral blood was collected in 8 mL Vacutainer Cell Preparation Tubes, from which PBMCs were isolated by centrifugation and then cryopreserved.

This clone has a handful of counts. Its target antigen remains unknown. Base-call qualities are not available, and no considerably larger clone is one nucleotide away. From the cysteine through the phenylalanine, the CDR3 covers 16 amino acids. Just CDR3 DNA is preserved here, 48 bases in frame from base 1. Trimming costs V 1 base and J 2 bases, and their ends lie 14 bases apart. Via the germline V gene, CDR1 is SGHDT and CDR2 YYEEEE. Results and caveats for the whole study, not just this receptor: Lower diversity was observed in patients in whom nivolumab was started less than 1 year after ASCT, and these patients were excluded from later analyses so that confounding by immune reconstitution would be avoided. Baseline TCR diversity was reported as lower in newly diagnosed patients than in healthy donors, and lower still in relapsed/refractory patients. CD4+ but not CD8+ TCR diversity rose significantly by C4D1 (p=0.0027 vs p=0.16), most apparent in complete responders (p=0.02). Trial patients achieving complete response had baseline diversity similar to newly diagnosed patients, whereas partial responders and progressors had significantly lower diversity. The study covered only a single clinical trial cohort, and the causes of the repertoire differences, possibly disease activity or prior therapy, were still not defined.

The origin of this receptor is a human donor with classical Hodgkin lymphoma. The chain is assembled from TRBV5-6 and TRBJ2-3; 5 matching bases give a weak D call of TRBD1. The source was peripheral blood mononuclear cells (PBMCs), collected before the fourth cycle of nivolumab. The DNA is as follows: TGTGCCAGCAGCTTGCCGCAGGGAATAGTCACAGATACGCAGTATTTT. Its protein product is CASSLPQGIVTDTQYF.